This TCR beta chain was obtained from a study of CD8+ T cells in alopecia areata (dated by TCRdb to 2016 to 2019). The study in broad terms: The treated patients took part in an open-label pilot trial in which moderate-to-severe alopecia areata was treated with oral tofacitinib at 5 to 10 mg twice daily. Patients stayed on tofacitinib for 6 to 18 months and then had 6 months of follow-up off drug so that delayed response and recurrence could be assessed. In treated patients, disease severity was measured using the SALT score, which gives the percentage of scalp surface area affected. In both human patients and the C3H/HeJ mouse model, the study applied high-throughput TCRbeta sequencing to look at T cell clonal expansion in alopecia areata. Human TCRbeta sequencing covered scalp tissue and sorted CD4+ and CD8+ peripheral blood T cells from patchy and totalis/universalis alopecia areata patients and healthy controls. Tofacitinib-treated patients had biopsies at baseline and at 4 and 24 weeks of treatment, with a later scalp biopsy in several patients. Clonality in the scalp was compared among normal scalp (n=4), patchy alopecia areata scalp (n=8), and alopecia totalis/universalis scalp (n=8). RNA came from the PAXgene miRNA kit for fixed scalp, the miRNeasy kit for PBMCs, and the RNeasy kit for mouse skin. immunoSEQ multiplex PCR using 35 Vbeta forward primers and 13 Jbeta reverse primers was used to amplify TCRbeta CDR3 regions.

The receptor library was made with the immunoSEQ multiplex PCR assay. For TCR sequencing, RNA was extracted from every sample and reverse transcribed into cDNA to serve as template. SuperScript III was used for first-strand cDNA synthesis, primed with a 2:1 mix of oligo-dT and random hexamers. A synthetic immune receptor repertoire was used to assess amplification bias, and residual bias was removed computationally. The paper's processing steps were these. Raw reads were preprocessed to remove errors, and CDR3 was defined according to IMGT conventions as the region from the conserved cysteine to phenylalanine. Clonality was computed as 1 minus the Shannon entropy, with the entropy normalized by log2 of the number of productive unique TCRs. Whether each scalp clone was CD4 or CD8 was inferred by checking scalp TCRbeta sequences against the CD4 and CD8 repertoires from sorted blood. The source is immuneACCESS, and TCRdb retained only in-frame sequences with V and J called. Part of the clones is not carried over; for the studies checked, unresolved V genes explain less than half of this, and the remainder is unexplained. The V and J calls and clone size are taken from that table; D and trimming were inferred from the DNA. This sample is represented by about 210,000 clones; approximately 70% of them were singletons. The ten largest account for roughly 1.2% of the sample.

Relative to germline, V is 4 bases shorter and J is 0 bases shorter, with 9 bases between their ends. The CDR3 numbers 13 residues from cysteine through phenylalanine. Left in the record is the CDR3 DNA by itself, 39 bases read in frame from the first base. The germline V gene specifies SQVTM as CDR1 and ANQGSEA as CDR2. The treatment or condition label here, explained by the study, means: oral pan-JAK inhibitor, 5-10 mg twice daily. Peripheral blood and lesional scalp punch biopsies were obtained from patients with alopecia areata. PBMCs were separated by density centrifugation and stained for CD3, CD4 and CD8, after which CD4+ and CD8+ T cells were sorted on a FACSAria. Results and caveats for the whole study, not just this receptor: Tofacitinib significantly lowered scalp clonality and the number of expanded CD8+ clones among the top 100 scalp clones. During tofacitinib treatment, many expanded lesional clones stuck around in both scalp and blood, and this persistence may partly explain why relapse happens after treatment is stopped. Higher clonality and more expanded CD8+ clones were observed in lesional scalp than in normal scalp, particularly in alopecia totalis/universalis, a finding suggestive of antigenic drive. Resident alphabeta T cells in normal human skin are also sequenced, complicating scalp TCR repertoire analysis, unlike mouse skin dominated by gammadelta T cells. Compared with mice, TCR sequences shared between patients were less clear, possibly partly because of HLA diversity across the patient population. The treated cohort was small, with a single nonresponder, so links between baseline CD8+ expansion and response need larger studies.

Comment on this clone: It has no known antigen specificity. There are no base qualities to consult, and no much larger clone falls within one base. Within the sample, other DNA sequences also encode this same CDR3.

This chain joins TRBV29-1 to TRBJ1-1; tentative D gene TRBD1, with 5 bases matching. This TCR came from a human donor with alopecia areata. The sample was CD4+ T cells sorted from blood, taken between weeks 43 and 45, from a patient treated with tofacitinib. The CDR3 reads CSVVRQMNTEAFF. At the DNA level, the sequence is TGCAGCGTTGTCAGACAGATGAACACTGAAGCTTTCTTT.